The source of this TCR beta chain is a study of CD8 T cells in ankylosing spondylitis (dated by TCRdb to 2016 to 2017). Study-wide context: To find TCR variants linked to disease, the study profiled T cell receptor beta repertoires in ankylosing spondylitis patients and healthy donors. Peripheral blood was sampled, and synovial fluid was additionally collected from ankylosing spondylitis patients. In total, the full study cohort was made up of some 110 healthy donors and 25 ankylosing spondylitis patients.

This clonotype was observed a handful of times. Its antigen has not been determined. Base qualities are not provided; no much larger clone lies one nucleotide away. TCRdb names Illumina HiSeq 2500 as the instrument used. Quantitative 5'-RACE with molecular barcodes was the method used to prepare the TCR beta libraries. In the original analysis: To identify disease-linked TCR variants, a new computational method was used, one built on a probabilistic model of VDJ rearrangement. TCRdb reanalyzed the raw reads on its own, using fastp at Q25 for trimming and MiXCR for clone calling, and kept in-frame beta chains. Every distinct CDR3 protein forms one entry, paired with its most common genes and DNA. V and J calls and clone size were set by TCRdb, not the authors. This sample gives around 440,000 distinct CDR3 sequences in total; 17% of them show up just once. Of the sample, over 0.9% falls within the top ten clones.

On the study overall, not on this receptor specifically: In peripheral blood, the disease-linked clones were found at relatively low frequencies and had a CD8+ phenotype. The disease-linked clones were reported as significantly enriched in matched synovial fluid samples from ankylosing spondylitis patients. Some TCR beta motif variants had previously been reported in synovial fluid and blood of reactive arthritis patients, which suggested common disease-initiation mechanisms. Blood from ankylosing spondylitis patients appeared to be characterized by a TCR beta motif made up of seven or eight highly homologous amino acid variants.

The trim is 5 bases for V and 8 bases for J, with a gap of 18 bases between the germline ends. CDR1 SGHAT and CDR2 FQNNGV are derived from the germline V gene. The CDR3 holds 14 amino acids from the cysteine to the phenylalanine. The DNA shown is the 42-base CDR3, in frame from base 1. The sequence is built from TRBV11-2 and TRBJ1-2, and perhaps TRBD1 as D gene, on 6 matching bases. The sequencing input was blood, either unsorted or a sorted T cell fraction (not recorded which). The source is a male donor with ankylosing spondylitis. The nucleotide sequence is TGTGCCAGCAGCCACACCGACCAGGGACACGGCTACACCTTC. Its protein reads: CASSHTDQGHGYTF.